One and the same sample provided the 16 T cell receptor beta chains below, sequenced in a study of blood T cells in healthy people across ages. PCR was performed a second time for roughly 7 to 12 cycles using a sample-barcoded 5' primer and a J-beta primer mix. MiXCR, applied by TCRdb to the 5' RACE reads, yields one record per CDR3 protein. Of roughly 1,500,000 distinct CDR3 sequences listed, about 35% were seen once; the top ten hold about 10%. Material: blood. All receptors come from a woman aged 25-40 years in good health.

This clonotype was seen just once. The CDR3: CASRPSGVADTQYF. CDR3 DNA: TGTGCCAGCAGACCTAGCGGGGTGGCAGATACGCAGTATTTT. The rearrangement links TRBV6-5 to TRBJ2-3; 9 positions agree with TRBD2. Trimming took 6 bases from V and 4 from J; bases not matched to a gene: 5. The CDR3 consists of 14 residues. In germline, CDR1 is MNHEY, CDR2 SVGAGI.

In this sample, this clonotype turned up many times. V gene TRBV27 combines with J gene TRBJ2-1; 10 bases line up with TRBD2. The CDR3 totals 15 residues. Germline CDR1 MNHEY, CDR2 SMNVEV (reference sequence). Losses at the gene ends were 4 bases for V and 7 bases for J; bases not matched to a gene: 7. In nucleotides, the CDR3 is TGTGCCAGCAGTTCGCTAGCGGGAGCTTTGAATGAGCAGTTCTTC. This gives the protein CASSSLAGALNEQFF.

This clonotype was detected a few times. V is TRBV6-6 and J is TRBJ1-4; maybe TRBD1 (5 bases). Germline CDR1 reads MNHNY; CDR2 reads SVGAGI (reference sequence). The CDR3 runs to 15 residues. Trimming took off 2 bases at V and 12 bases at J, with 19 bases between the two ends. CDR3 DNA sequence: TGTGCCAGCAGTTACGTGGGGGATAATCTTGGGGAACTGTTTTTT. Translated: CASSYVGDNLGELFF.

This chain uses TRBV20-1 with TRBJ1-6, with 7 bases fitting TRBD1. With 5 bases clipped from V and 7 bases from J, the junction kept 5 bases outside the gene matches. CDR3 length equals 13 residues. Germline CDR1 reads DFQATT; CDR2 reads SNEGSKA (reference sequence). The CDR3 is CSAPGTENSPLHF. CDR3 sequence (DNA): TGCAGTGCTCCCGGGACAGAGAATTCACCCCTCCACTTT.

This clonotype was seen at least ten times. For the CDR3, the DNA is TGCGCCAGCAGCCCGGGGACACCTAGCACAGATACGCAGTATTTT. It encodes CASSPGTPSTDTQYF. The chain couples TRBV4-1 to TRBJ2-3, with D possibly matching TRBD1 (6 bases). Germline V CDR1 and CDR2: MGHRA, YSYEKL. V was clipped by 4 bases and J by 0 bases, with 11 bases between them. CDR3 length: 15 amino acids.

This clonotype was seen a handful of times. The chain links TRBV28 to TRBJ1-2; D ambiguous. The CDR3 runs to 15 residues. The germline gives CDR1 MDHEN, CDR2 SYDVKM. V lost 5 bases, J lost 4 bases, and 17 bases lay in between. CDR3 sequence reads: CASSPPTGPLYGYTF. The CDR3 DNA sequence: TGTGCCAGCAGTCCTCCCACGGGCCCCCTCTATGGCTACACCTTC.

This clonotype was counted a few times. The J gene is TRBJ2-3, the V gene TRBV4-1, with TRBD2 as a possible D gene (6 bases). From germline, CDR1 is MGHRA and CDR2 YSYEKL. The length of the CDR3 is 15 residues. V was shortened by 1 base and J by 4 bases, with 12 bases between the two germline ends. CDR3 sequence (DNA): TGCGCCAGCAGCCAAGGAAAGGGAGGACCAGATACGCAGTATTTT. It codes for CASSQGKGGPDTQYF.

The rearrangement links TRBV20-1 to TRBJ2-1; 9 nucleotides align to TRBD2. The J segment lost 3 bases and the V segment lost 5 bases, leaving 5 bases of the junction unmatched. The germline V gene has CDR1 DFQATT and CDR2 SNEGSKA (reference sequence). CDR3 length: 14 residues. The CDR3 sequence is CSADLAGVYNEQFF. The DNA of the CDR3 is TGCAGTGCTGACTTAGCGGGGGTCTACAATGAGCAGTTCTTC.

V gene TRBV6-1 combines with J gene TRBJ2-7; 7 bases are shared with TRBD1. The V segment lost 10 bases and the J segment 1 base; nucleotides outside the gene matches: 10. Germline-derived CDR1 and CDR2 are MNHNS and SASEGT. The CDR3 consists of 14 residues. This CDR3 reads CATLQGVRSYEQYF. CDR3 nucleotides: TGTGCCACCCTGCAGGGGGTGAGGTCCTACGAGCAGTACTTC.

This clonotype was observed a handful of times. The rearrangement joins TRBV9 to TRBJ2-5; 7 nucleotides line up with TRBD1. The CDR3 covers 16 residues. V shed 0 bases, J shed 1 base, and the junction held 6 bases outside the gene matches. The germline gives CDR1 SGDLS, CDR2 YYNGEE. The CDR3 DNA follows: TGTGCCAGCAGCGTAGCGACGGGACAGTTCCAAGAGACCCAGTACTTC. This encodes CASSVATGQFQETQYF.

Notes on this clonotype: This may come from a read error, since a much larger clone is one base off. The chain joins TRBV2 to TRBJ2-5; 9 bases align to TRBD2. This CDR3 region has 14 residues. CDR1 SNHLY and CDR2 FYNNEI come from the germline V gene. The chain's CDR3 is CTSSEGGGAETQYF. The CDR3 nucleotides are TGTACCAGCAGTGAAGGCGGGGGGGCGGAGACCCAGTACTTC.

This clonotype came up a few times. The chain couples TRBV29-1 to TRBJ1-2; D is possibly TRBD1 (6 bases). Trimming pared 5 bases from V and 1 base from J, leaving 11 bases between. CDR1 and CDR2 from the germline V gene are SQVTM and ANQGSEA. The CDR3 totals 13 residues. CDR3 sequence (DNA): TGCAGCGTTCCCACCAGGGGTAACTATGGCTACACCTTC. Protein product: CSVPTRGNYGYTF.

This clonotype was seen only once. This chain uses TRBV12-3 or TRBV12-4 with TRBJ1-5; D call uncertain. Trimming took off 1 base at V and 9 bases at J, with 10 bases between the two ends. The CDR3 has 13 residues. The CDR3 DNA sequence: TGTGCCAGCAGTTTAGGGGATGATCTGCCCCAGCATTTT. It encodes CASSLGDDLPQHF.

This clonotype was seen only a few times. The rearrangement joins TRBV4-1 to TRBJ2-1; possible D gene TRBD1, 5 bases. Trimming removed 3 bases from V and 10 bases from J, with 16 bases in between. This CDR3 has 14 residues. Germline CDR1 reads MGHRA; CDR2 reads YSYEKL. The CDR3 nucleotides are TGCGCCAGCAGCCACCCCCTAAGGGGTCCCGAGCAGTTCTTC. It encodes CASSHPLRGPEQFF.

This clonotype was detected only a few times. V and J are TRBV4-1 and TRBJ1-5, with D unresolved. The CDR3 is made up of 15 amino acids. V lost 4 bases to trimming and J lost 0 bases, with 10 bases between them. The V gene's germline CDR1 is MGHRA and CDR2 YSYEKL. Here the CDR3 DNA reads TGCGCCAGCAGCCGGAACAAAGATAGCAATCAGCCCCAGCATTTT. Its protein product is CASSRNKDSNQPQHF.

This clonotype appeared once. The chain is built from TRBV2 and TRBJ2-1; D possibly corresponds to TRBD2 (6 bases). Germline assignment: CDR1 SNHLY and CDR2 FYNNEI. The CDR3 spans 17 residues. Trimming cost V 3 bases and J 7 bases, with 22 bases left between them. CDR3 loop: CASSESSLSGARNEQFF. CDR3 coding DNA: TGTGCCAGCAGTGAGAGTTCCCTGTCGGGAGCGAGGAATGAGCAGTTCTTC.